This TCR beta chain was captured in a study of blood T cell repertoires in COVID-19. The wider study: Sample material is recorded as cDNA or gDNA derived from T cells, B-cell-depleted T cells, or PBMCs.

This CDR3 is 15 amino acids long. Trimming stripped 4 bases from V and 2 bases from J, with 11 bases between. Germline-derived CDR1 and CDR2 are LGHDT and YNNKEL (reference sequence). Study members were between roughly 18 and 90 years old and lived in approximately 25 US regions. Two negative PCRs, clearance, or symptom resolution had been documented for recovered Cohort 3 donors. Authors' data handling: Nucleated cell number was recorded as an estimate derived from reference gene primer amplification. Profiling relied on immunoSEQ multiplex PCR, and the TCRdb table lists in-frame clones only, not all of them. That table supplies the V and J calls and clone size; D and trimming were determined from the DNA. The sample includes about 180,000 clones, over 75% of them seen just once.

The sequencing sample was made of PBMCs or T cells enriched from blood (not recorded which). The chain recombines TRBV3-1 (or the pseudogene TRBV3-2) with TRBJ2-2, with TRBD2 as a possible D gene (7 bases). This receptor was obtained from a woman under 30 who had recovered from COVID-19. Here the CDR3 reads CASSPGGLNTGELFF. The CDR3 DNA is TGTGCCAGCAGCCCCGGGGGGCTTAACACCGGGGAGCTGTTTTTT.